The 12 T cell receptor beta chains presented below share a single source sample, sequenced in a study of Graves' ophthalmopathy and Graves' hyperthyroidism (dated by TCRdb to the late 2010s). Reads for this sample came from an Illumina HiSeq 2000. TCR beta CDR3 regions were amplified from RNA transcripts for repertoire sequencing. The first round of RT-PCR was done with HTBI primers and the Qiagen OneStep RT-PCR kit, and was followed by a second round of multiplex PCR, then size selection and purification. In TCRdb, the public reads were trimmed at Q25 with fastp and aligned with MiXCR, with productive beta chains retained. Every distinct CDR3 protein forms one entry, paired with its most common genes and DNA. This sample comprises 200,000 to 250,000 distinct CDR3 sequences, about a fifth of them detected only once. The ten largest clones capture around 45% of the sample. The sample was peripheral blood. The receptors here all came from a woman in her forties or fifties with Graves' ophthalmopathy. Donor details come from another sample of the same person, matched by shared clones.

This clonotype has ten or more counts. V usage is TRBV6-1 and J usage is TRBJ1-6; 8 bases fit TRBD1. In germline, CDR1 is MNHNS, CDR2 SASEGT. V trimming: 1 base; J trimming: 7 bases; junction bases outside the gene matches: 3. The CDR3 has 15 amino acids. CDR3 sequence (DNA): TGTGCCAGCAGTGAAGAGTGGACAGGGAATTCACCCCTCCACTTT. Amino acid sequence: CASSEEWTGNSPLHF.

This clonotype was detected only once. An end of the junction does not agree with germline; a read error may underlie this. The DNA of the CDR3 is TGTGCCAGCAGTGATTGGGGTGACGGCGGCCGGGGGCTTGGCTGCACCTTC. Its protein product is CASSDWGDGGRGLGCTF. This chain connects TRBV6-1 to TRBJ1-2; tentative D call: TRBD1 (6 bases). Looked up from germline, CDR1 is MNHNS and CDR2 is SASEGT. The CDR3 loop spans 17 amino acids.

The genes are TRBV2 and TRBJ2-7; perhaps TRBD2 as D (5 bases). The V and J ends lost 3 bases and 2 bases respectively, with 8 bases between them. The V gene's germline CDR1 is SNHLY and CDR2 FYNNEI. There are 13 residues in the CDR3. In nucleotides, the CDR3 is TGTGCCAGCAGTGAGTCCGGGACCTACGAGCAGTACTTC. As protein: CASSESGTYEQYF.

This clonotype was counted ten times or more. The chain joins TRBV18 to TRBJ2-7, with unresolved D. Germline V gives CDR1 KGHSH, CDR2 LQKENI. This CDR3 region has 14 residues. The germline V and J ends were trimmed by 4 bases and 0 bases, with 10 bases remaining between them. The CDR3 protein is CASSLKDSSYEQYF. DNA for the CDR3: TGTGCCAGCTCACTTAAAGATAGCTCCTACGAGCAGTACTTC. The full variable domain, its missing parts supplied by reference TRBV18 and TRBJ2-7, is NAGVMQNPRHLVRRRGQEARLRCSPMKGHSHVYWYRQLPEEGLKFMVYLQKENIIDESGMPKERFSAEFPKEGPSILRIQQVVRGDSAAYFCASSLKDSSYEQYFGPGTRLTVT.

This clonotype turned up a few times. The genes are TRBV18 and TRBJ1-2; 7 bases match TRBD1. This CDR3 region has 16 residues. With 4 bases clipped from V and 4 bases from J, the junction kept 12 bases outside the gene matches. Germline V gene lookup returns CDR1 KGHSH and CDR2 LQKENI. CDR3 in amino acids: CASSQLRTGFSYGYTF. Written as DNA, the CDR3 is TGTGCCAGCTCACAACTGCGGACAGGTTTTTCCTATGGCTACACCTTC.

In this sample, this clonotype turned up many times. The rearrangement links TRBV19 to TRBJ1-1, with D maybe TRBD1 (5 bases). V dropped 3 bases and J dropped 4 bases, with 9 bases sitting between them. The CDR3 length is 13 residues. Germline CDR1 and CDR2: LNHDA and SQIVND (reference sequence). CDR3 DNA: TGTGCCAGTAGTATGGACACCTTCACTGAAGCTTTCTTT. This translates into CASSMDTFTEAFF.

This clonotype was seen many times. In nucleotides, the CDR3 is TGTGCCAGCCATCAGGGACTGAGCTCTGGAAACACCATATATTTT. Its translation: CASHQGLSSGNTIYF. The rearrangement links TRBV6-1 to TRBJ1-3; perhaps TRBD1 as D (5 bases). V gave up 8 bases and J gave up 0 bases, with 14 bases separating them. Germline CDR1 reads MNHNS; CDR2 reads SASEGT. The CDR3 has 15 amino acids.

This clonotype was recorded many times. The rearrangement uses TRBV28 and TRBJ2-7, with D unresolved. The CDR3 is made up of 14 amino acids. V lost 7 bases and J lost 0, with 13 bases in between. CDR1 and CDR2 (germline): MDHEN, SYDVKM. The CDR3 nucleotides read TGTGCCAGCAAGACGGGTCGAAGCTCCTACGAGCAGTACTTC. Its translation: CASKTGRSSYEQYF.

The J gene is TRBJ2-7, the V gene TRBV28; D possibly corresponds to TRBD1 (5 bases). This CDR3 comprises 15 residues. The germline V gene encodes CDR1 MDHEN and CDR2 SYDVKM. Trimming removed 10 bases from V and 3 bases from J, with 22 bases in between. The CDR3 region is CAITDPQGEFYEQYF. CDR3 in DNA: TGTGCCATCACAGACCCCCAGGGTGAATTCTACGAGCAGTACTTC. The variable domain in full, with the rest retrieved from reference TRBV28 and TRBJ2-7, is DVKVTQSSRYLVKRTGEKVFLECVQDMDHENMFWYRQDPGLGLRLIYFSYDVKMKEKGDIPEGYSVSREKKERFSLILESASTNQTSMYLCAITDPQGEFYEQYFGPGTRLTVT.

This clonotype was observed many times. V is TRBV19 and J is TRBJ2-3, with a tentative D call TRBD2 (6 bases). Germline V gene lookup returns CDR1 LNHDA and CDR2 SQIVND (reference sequence). V was clipped by 3 bases and J by 4 bases, with 14 bases between them. The CDR3 sequence is 15 residues long. Written as DNA, the CDR3 is TGTGCCAGTAGTATTCTCAGCGGGCTCTCAGATACGCAGTATTTT. Protein: CASSILSGLSDTQYF.

This clonotype was observed many times. The chain carries TRBV12-3 or TRBV12-4 and TRBJ1-1; TRBD1 agrees at 7 bases. This CDR3 region has 14 residues. Germline trimming cut 10 bases from V and 6 bases from J; bases unmatched to any gene: 14. CDR3 loop: CAIRQGRSGAEAFF. In nucleotides, the CDR3 is TGTGCCATCAGACAGGGTCGGAGCGGGGCTGAAGCTTTCTTT.

This clonotype was observed many times. The gene calls are TRBV28 and TRBJ2-5; D gene unclear. The CDR3 runs to 14 residues. The V end lost 3 bases, the J end lost 0 bases, and 8 bases lay between the germline ends. Germline lookup yields CDR1 MDHEN and CDR2 SYDVKM. The CDR3 is CASSLDRNQETQYF. CDR3 in DNA: TGTGCCAGCAGTTTGGATAGAAACCAAGAGACCCAGTACTTC.